This passage covers 25 T cell receptor beta chains from one sample sequenced in a study of control samples from healthy donors and cancer patients. Libraries were prepared by immunoSEQ multiplex PCR; TCRdb keeps only in-frame clonotypes and omits some of them. The repertoire holds some 78,000 clones, with 85% to 90% as singletons. The sequencing input was blood. All receptors derive from a woman aged 55-70 years in good health.

This chain uses TRBV27 with TRBJ2-1, with D tentatively TRBD2 (6 bases). V was trimmed by 2 bases and J by 3 bases, leaving 14 bases between them. CDR1 is MNHEY, CDR2 SMNVEV, per germline (reference sequence). The CDR3 runs 16 residues. This CDR3 reads CASSLATRGGYNEQFF. DNA for the CDR3: TGTGCCAGCAGTTTAGCGACTAGAGGTGGCTACAATGAGCAGTTCTTC.

The J gene is TRBJ1-6, the V gene TRBV5-6; D gene unclear. Between the trimmed V and J ends, which lost 4 bases and 10 bases, there was a span of 15 bases. Germline V gives CDR1 SGHDT, CDR2 YYEEEE. The CDR3 length is 14 residues. CDR3: CASSRELEASPLHF. In DNA form, the CDR3 reads TGTGCCAGCAGCCGGGAGTTGGAGGCATCACCCCTCCACTTT. The full variable domain, completed using reference TRBV5-6 and TRBJ1-6, is DAGVTQSPTHLIKTRGQQVTLRCSPKSGHDTVSWYQQALGQGPQFIFQYYEEEERQRGNFPDRFSGHQFPNYSSELNVNALLLGDSALYLCASSRELEASPLHFGNGTRLTVT.

V and J are TRBV10-3 and TRBJ2-5, with 8 bases matching TRBD2. The trim removed 4 bases at V and 5 bases at J, leaving 6 bases unmatched. Germline loops: CDR1 ENHRY, CDR2 SYGVKD. There are 14 residues in the CDR3. The CDR3 sequence is CAISVSGGEETQYF. In DNA form, the CDR3 reads TGTGCCATCAGTGTGTCGGGGGGGGAGGAGACCCAGTACTTC.

CDR3 coding DNA: TGTGCCAGCAGCCCGCAACTGAACACTGAAGCTTTCTTT. This codes for CASSPQLNTEAFF. The chain carries TRBV7-2 and TRBJ1-1; D unresolved. V was cut by 5 bases and J by 0 bases, with 7 bases left in between. Germline lookup yields CDR1 SGHTA and CDR2 FQGNSA. The CDR3 totals 13 residues.

This chain's CDR3 is CASSVTSNQPQHF. CDR3 nucleotides: TGTGCCAGCAGTGTAACCAGCAATCAGCCCCAGCATTTT. The chain has TRBV2 and TRBJ1-5; D is ambiguous. This CDR3 is 13 amino acids long. Trimming pared 4 bases from V and 1 base from J, leaving 5 bases between. Germline loops: CDR1 SNHLY, CDR2 FYNNEI.

The chain is built from TRBV18 and TRBJ1-4; 9 bases line up with TRBD1. The CDR3 length is 16 residues. Germline trimming cut 0 bases from V and 3 bases from J; bases unmatched to any gene: 2. The germline V gene has CDR1 KGHSH and CDR2 LQKENI. DNA of the CDR3: TGTGCCAGCTCACCACCTCGGACAGGGGCTAATGAAAAACTGTTTTTT. It specifies CASSPPRTGANEKLFF.

The CDR3 sequence is CASSQGRLAGGGGWETQYF. CDR3 DNA sequence: TGTGCCAGCAGCCAGGGAAGACTAGCGGGAGGAGGAGGATGGGAGACCCAGTACTTC. This chain uses TRBV7-2 with TRBJ2-5; 13 bases match TRBD2. Germline trimming cut 5 bases from V and 5 bases from J; bases unmatched to any gene: 17. This CDR3 comprises 19 residues. The germline gives CDR1 SGHTA, CDR2 FQGNSA.

This clone appeared a single time. This chain uses TRBV12-3 or TRBV12-4 with TRBJ1-2; D not certain. With 6 bases removed from V and 5 bases from J, the gap between germline ends came to 10 bases. CDR3 length equals 12 residues. The CDR3 sequence is CASRFGGYGYTF. Written as DNA, the CDR3 is TGTGCCAGCAGATTTGGAGGGTATGGCTACACCTTC.

J is TRBJ2-5 and V is TRBV10-2; D not resolved. V was trimmed by 3 bases and J by 3 bases, leaving 11 bases between them. Germline-derived CDR1 and CDR2 are WSHSY and SAAADI. This CDR3 contains 14 residues. The CDR3 sequence is CASSDWVIKETQYF. The CDR3 nucleotides read TGCGCCAGCAGTGACTGGGTTATTAAAGAGACCCAGTACTTC.

This clone was found once. V is TRBV9 and J is TRBJ2-1, with 13 bases aligning to TRBD2. Germline V gene sequence: CDR1 SGDLS, CDR2 YYNGEE. The V gene end was trimmed by 5 bases and the J gene end by 0 bases; junction bases not matched to a gene: 8. The CDR3 totals 18 residues. DNA of the CDR3: TGTGCCAGCAGTAGGGGACTAGCGGGACCGAGCTCCTACAATGAGCAGTTCTTC. As protein: CASSRGLAGPSSYNEQFF.

This chain uses TRBV29-1 with TRBJ1-1; the match to TRBD1 covers 8 bases. This CDR3 spans 13 amino acids. Germline-derived CDR1 and CDR2 are SQVTM and ANQGSEA. After removal of 7 bases from V and 5 bases from J, the junction contained 9 bases not matched to a gene. As DNA, the CDR3 is TGCAGCGCCCTAGTAGACAGGGGTACTGAAGCTTTCTTT. Its protein product is CSALVDRGTEAFF.

The V and J genes are TRBV5-1 and TRBJ1-2; the match to TRBD1 covers 9 bases. V lost 0 bases, J lost 2 bases, and 2 bases stayed unmatched. This CDR3 contains 15 residues. Germline V CDR1 and CDR2: SGHRS, YFSETQ. CDR3 loop: CASSLGDRANYGYTF. CDR3 DNA sequence: TGCGCCAGCAGCTTGGGGGACAGGGCCAACTATGGCTACACCTTC.

The chain is built from TRBV20-1 and TRBJ2-1; 14 positions agree with TRBD2. The CDR3 loop spans 15 amino acids. V was clipped by 3 bases and J by 7 bases; unmatched bases: 5. Germline V gene lookup returns CDR1 DFQATT and CDR2 SNEGSKA (reference sequence). The CDR3 nucleotides are TGCAGTGCTAGTGTCGGGACTAGCGGGAGTAATGAGCAGTTCTTC. It translates to CSASVGTSGSNEQFF.

CDR3 sequence (DNA): TGTGCCAGCAGCTTACTAGCGGGGGTTAATACGCAGTATTTT. This encodes CASSLLAGVNTQYF. This rearrangement joins TRBV11-2 to TRBJ2-3, with 10 bases matching TRBD2. The V and J ends lost 2 bases and 7 bases, in that order; junction bases with no gene match: 3. CDR1 is SGHAT, CDR2 FQNNGV, per germline. The CDR3 runs to 14 residues. Full variable domain (missing parts from reference TRBV11-2 and TRBJ2-3): EAGVAQSPRYKIIEKRQSVAFWCNPISGHATLYWYQQILGQGPKLLIQFQNNGVVDDSQLPKDRFSAERLKGVDSTLKIQPAKLEDSAVYLCASSLLAGVNTQYFGPGTRLTVL.

This chain joins TRBV10-2 and TRBJ1-1; perhaps TRBD1 as D (6 bases). The CDR3 runs 15 residues. V shed 0 bases and J shed 5 bases, with 13 bases lying between them. Germline CDR1 WSHSY, CDR2 SAAADI. CDR3 residues: CASSESTRGGTEAFF. The CDR3 bases are TGCGCCAGCAGTGAGTCGACCAGGGGAGGGACTGAAGCTTTCTTT.

This chain joins TRBV18 and TRBJ1-1; 9 nucleotides line up with TRBD1. With 3 bases clipped from V and 3 bases from J, the junction kept 8 bases outside the gene matches. Germline lookup yields CDR1 KGHSH and CDR2 LQKENI. The CDR3 is made up of 16 amino acids. The CDR3 is CASSPGTGKSDTEAFF. The CDR3 region has the DNA TGTGCCAGCTCACCTGGGACAGGGAAGTCGGACACTGAAGCTTTCTTT.

V and J are TRBV13 and TRBJ2-7; TRBD2 matches 9 bases. Germline lookup yields CDR1 PRHDT and CDR2 FYEKMQ (reference sequence). The CDR3 sequence is 18 residues long. The V and J ends lost 11 bases and 0 bases, in that order; junction bases with no gene match: 20. CDR3 residues: CARRFGGGRGGSSYEQYF. The CDR3 DNA reads TGTGCCCGCCGCTTCGGCGGGGGGCGGGGGGGGAGCTCCTACGAGCAGTACTTC.

The CDR3 loop is CASSPTSVRNTGELFF. For the CDR3, the DNA is TGCGCCAGCAGCCCGACTAGCGTAAGGAACACCGGGGAGCTGTTTTTT. The V and J genes are TRBV4-1 and TRBJ2-2, with 8 bases identical to TRBD2. The V and J ends lost 4 bases and 1 base, in that order; junction bases with no gene match: 5. The CDR3 totals 16 residues. The germline CDR1 and CDR2 sequences are MGHRA and YSYEKL.

The chain carries TRBV10-1 and TRBJ2-7; D is unresolved. The CDR3 is 15 residues long. V lost 0 bases to trimming and J lost 3 bases, with 12 bases between them. CDR1 and CDR2 (germline): WNHNN, SYGVQD (reference sequence). The CDR3 loop is CASSESKVGRYEQYF. For the CDR3, the DNA is TGCGCCAGCAGTGAGTCGAAAGTTGGACGCTACGAGCAGTACTTC.

The chain links TRBV10-3 to TRBJ1-6, with D perhaps TRBD1 (5 bases). V lost 6 bases and J 8 bases, leaving 11 bases between the germline ends. Germline V gene sequence: CDR1 ENHRY, CDR2 SYGVKD. The CDR3 runs 13 residues. The CDR3 DNA is TGTGCCATCAGAACAGGAAGGGATTCACCCCTCCACTTT. It encodes CAIRTGRDSPLHF.

The CDR3 bases are TGTGCCAGCAGCAGGACAGGGGGGTTGGAAAAACTGTTTTTT. Amino acid sequence: CASSRTGGLEKLFF. The chain carries TRBV2 and TRBJ1-4; 10 bases are a match to TRBD1. Germline loops: CDR1 SNHLY, CDR2 FYNNEI. The length of the CDR3 is 14 residues. V trimming: 6 bases; J trimming: 8 bases; junction bases outside the gene matches: 6.

The chain joins TRBV5-5 to TRBJ2-2, with a weak D call TRBD2 (6 bases). Germline V gene lookup returns CDR1 SGHKS and CDR2 YYEKEE (reference sequence). This CDR3 region has 16 residues. V was shortened by 3 bases and J by 1 base, with 13 bases between the two germline ends. The CDR3 nucleotides read TGTGCCAGCAGCTCCGCACGGAGGGGGAACACCGGGGAGCTGTTTTTT. Translated: CASSSARRGNTGELFF.

CDR3 sequence: CASSLGTVGEKLFF. For the CDR3, the DNA is TGTGCCAGCAGCCTAGGGACAGTCGGTGAAAAACTGTTTTTT. This chain uses TRBV7-9 with TRBJ1-4; TRBD1 matches at 7 bases. The germline V gene encodes CDR1 SEHNR and CDR2 FQNEAQ (reference sequence). This CDR3 region has 14 residues. Trimming took 5 bases from V and 7 from J; bases not matched to a gene: 7.

J is TRBJ2-7 and V is TRBV18, with a possible D match to TRBD2 (6 bases). This CDR3 contains 15 residues. The germline V gene has CDR1 KGHSH and CDR2 LQKENI. The V and J ends lost 2 bases and 5 bases respectively, with 16 bases between them. This chain's CDR3 is CASSPTPGVPHEQYF. CDR3 DNA: TGTGCCAGCTCACCAACACCGGGAGTTCCCCACGAGCAGTACTTC.

This rearrangement joins TRBV27 to TRBJ1-5; no reliable D call. CDR3 length equals 13 residues. V was cut by 4 bases and J by 8 bases, with 12 bases left in between. The germline V gene has CDR1 MNHEY and CDR2 SMNVEV (reference sequence). DNA for the CDR3: TGTGCCAGCAGTTCCTACACGGGTGAGCCCCAGCATTTT. This gives the protein CASSSYTGEPQHF.